The 18 T cell receptor beta chains listed next were all sequenced from one sample in a study of beta chain features in type 1 diabetes. General study findings and limits: Shorter TCRB CDR3s, moderately but significantly so, were found in Type 1 diabetes patients in all four CD4+ subsets.

Investigators reverse transcribed all isolated RNA, so they sequenced expressed TCRB transcripts. Using immunoSEQ multiplex PCR, the repertoire was profiled, and TCRdb retains in-frame clones only, with some absent. The profile shows about 190,000 clones, 7.8% of them singletons. No antigen has been identified for these receptors. The sample taken for sequencing was central memory CD4+ T cells from blood. These receptor sequences come from a woman aged 40 to 50 with type 1 diabetes.

The chain combines TRBV29-1 with TRBJ2-7; D is possibly TRBD1 (6 bases). The length of the CDR3 is 12 residues. Germline loops: CDR1 SQVTM, CDR2 ANQGSEA. The V end lost 7 bases, the J end lost 3 bases, and 13 bases lay between the germline ends. The CDR3 DNA is TGCAGCGCACGGGACAACCTCTACGAGCAGTACTTC. It specifies CSARDNLYEQYF.

This clone has ten or more counts. This chain links TRBV9 with TRBJ2-2; 15 nucleotides agree with TRBD2. Losses at the gene ends were 4 bases for V and 1 base for J; bases not matched to a gene: 8. Germline V CDR1 and CDR2: SGDLS, YYNGEE. CDR3 size: 19 residues. CDR3 sequence reads: CASSTGTSGRRKNTGELFF. The CDR3 DNA follows: TGTGCCAGCAGCACAGGGACTAGCGGGAGGCGTAAGAACACCGGGGAGCTGTTTTTT.

This chain connects TRBV5-1 to TRBJ2-4; 12 bases line up with TRBD1. Germline CDR1 SGHRS, CDR2 YFSETQ. The trim removed 3 bases at V and 8 bases at J, leaving 9 bases unmatched. The CDR3 is 16 amino acids. In DNA, the CDR3 is TGCGCCAGCAGCTCATCCTCGGGACAGGGGGCTGACATTCAGTACTTC. It yields the protein CASSSSSGQGADIQYF.

This clone was picked up many times. J is TRBJ2-2 and V is TRBV30; D perhaps matches TRBD2 (5 bases). V was cut by 4 bases and J by 5 bases, with 20 bases left in between. The CDR3 consists of 16 residues. The germline V gene encodes CDR1 GTSNPN and CDR2 SVGIG (reference sequence). CDR3 nucleotide sequence: TGTGCCTGGACCATCAACGAGGGCAAGGTAACCGGGGAGCTGTTTTTT. The encoded protein is CAWTINEGKVTGELFF.

This clone appeared a few times. The rearrangement joins TRBV28 to TRBJ1-5; D remains unclear. The length of the CDR3 is 13 residues. Trimming cost V 10 bases and J 3 bases, with 13 bases left between them. Germline V lookup: CDR1 MDHEN, CDR2 SYDVKM. The CDR3 is CATRREFNQPQHF. Here the CDR3 DNA reads TGTGCCACCAGGCGGGAGTTCAATCAGCCCCAGCATTTT.

This clone has more than one count but fewer than ten. The genes are TRBV2 and TRBJ2-1; TRBD2 matches 7 bases. CDR3 length: 14 amino acids. CDR1 is SNHLY, CDR2 FYNNEI, per germline. V shed 6 bases, J shed 7 bases, and the junction held 9 bases outside the gene matches. The CDR3 DNA is TGTGCCAGCAGCCCGGGAGGCTCCAGGAATGAGCAGTTCTTC. This codes for CASSPGGSRNEQFF.

V and J are TRBV11-3 and TRBJ1-1; the D gene is possibly TRBD1 (6 bases). Germline-derived CDR1 and CDR2 are SGHNT and YENEEA. The CDR3 loop spans 13 amino acids. Trimming shortened V by 4 bases and J by 1 base, and 7 bases separated the two germline ends. The CDR3 here is CASSWTANTEAFF. The DNA of the CDR3 is TGTGCCAGCAGCTGGACAGCGAACACTGAAGCTTTCTTT. Combining the CDR3 with reference TRBV11-3 and TRBJ1-1 gives the whole variable domain EAGVVQSPRYKIIEKKQPVAFWCNPISGHNTLYWYLQNLGQGPELLIRYENEEAVDDSQLPKDRFSAERLKGVDSTLKIQPAELGDSAVYLCASSWTANTEAFFGQGTRLTVV.

This clone was picked up a small number of times. This chain connects TRBV29-1 to TRBJ2-1; D uncertain. The germline V gene encodes CDR1 SQVTM and CDR2 ANQGSEA. The CDR3 is made up of 10 amino acids. The germline V and J ends were trimmed by 5 bases and 4 bases, with 3 bases remaining between them. CDR3 residues: CSVSYNEQFF. Written as DNA, the CDR3 is TGCAGCGTTTCGTACAATGAGCAGTTCTTC.

This clone was seen at least ten times. The chain uses TRBV6-6 and TRBJ1-5, with D possibly matching TRBD1 (5 bases). The germline CDR1 and CDR2 sequences are MNHNY and SVGAGI (reference sequence). CDR3 size: 13 residues. V was cut by 5 bases and J by 7 bases, with 12 bases left in between. The CDR3 DNA follows: TGTGCCAGCAGTAACGGGGGAACCCAGCCCCAGCATTTT. It yields the protein CASSNGGTQPQHF.

This chain joins TRBV5-1 and TRBJ2-3; weak D call: TRBD1 (6 bases). This CDR3 spans 16 amino acids. The V end lost 1 base, the J end lost 6 bases, and 18 bases lay between the germline ends. CDR1 SGHRS and CDR2 YFSETQ come from the germline V gene. The CDR3 reads CASSLITGPARDTQYF. CDR3 in DNA: TGCGCCAGCAGCTTGATTACAGGGCCCGCGAGGGATACGCAGTATTTT.

This clone was observed a few times. V is TRBV4-1 and J is TRBJ2-7; a possible D gene is TRBD2 (6 bases). Germline V gene sequence: CDR1 MGHRA, CDR2 YSYEKL. The CDR3 contains 14 residues. Trimming left V 1 base short and J 2 bases short, with 9 bases between. CDR3: CASSQGRGTYEQYF. CDR3 nucleotide sequence: TGCGCCAGCAGCCAAGGACGGGGGACCTACGAGCAGTACTTC.

The CDR3 coding sequence is TGTGCCATCAGTGGCAACAGCCAAAATGAAAAACTGTTTTTT. Amino acids: CAISGNSQNEKLFF. This chain joins TRBV10-3 and TRBJ1-4; D unclear. V lost 4 bases and J 5 bases, leaving 11 bases between the germline ends. CDR1 ENHRY and CDR2 SYGVKD come from the germline V gene. The CDR3 has 14 amino acids.

The V and J genes are TRBV30 and TRBJ2-6; D is perhaps TRBD1 (6 bases). The CDR3 has 15 residues. Germline-derived CDR1 and CDR2 are GTSNPN and SVGIG (reference sequence). The V gene lost 4 bases and the J gene lost 0 bases, with 10 bases spanning the gap. CDR3 coding DNA: TGTGCCTGGACGGGACAACACTCTGGGGCCAACGTCCTGACTTTC. It specifies CAWTGQHSGANVLTF.

There are a few counts of this clone. This sequence joins TRBV5-1 and TRBJ2-1; 8 nucleotides match TRBD1. Germline V gene lookup returns CDR1 SGHRS and CDR2 YFSETQ. V lost 3 bases to trimming and J lost 7 bases; unmatched junction nucleotides: 12. The CDR3 extends over 16 amino acids. Here the CDR3 DNA reads TGCGCCAGCAGCTCGAGATCAGGGGGCACAGGGAATGAGCAGTTCTTC. Protein sequence: CASSSRSGGTGNEQFF. Filled out from reference TRBV5-1 and TRBJ2-1, the complete variable domain reads KAGVTQTPRYLIKTRGQQVTLSCSPISGHRSVSWYQQTPGQGLQFLFEYFSETQRNKGNFPGRFSGRQFSNSRSEMNVSTLELGDSALYLCASSSRSGGTGNEQFFGPGTRLTVL.

This clone showed up just a few times. The J gene is TRBJ1-5, the V gene TRBV4-2; D possibly corresponds to TRBD1 (5 bases). V was cut by 2 bases and J by 2 bases, with 13 bases left in between. The CDR3 extends over 16 amino acids. Germline V gene lookup returns CDR1 LGHNA and CDR2 YNFKEQ. CDR3 in amino acids: CASSQLLGGGNQPQHF. As DNA, the CDR3 is TGTGCCAGCAGCCAACTCCTCGGGGGGGGCAATCAGCCCCAGCATTTT.

Concerning this clone: The junction differs from germline at one of its ends, possibly a read error. The chain combines TRBV7-7 with TRBJ2-5, with D hard to call. CDR3 size: 11 residues. Germline V CDR1 and CDR2: SSHAT, FNYEAQ (reference sequence). The CDR3 here is CASSSRETQYF. CDR3 DNA sequence: TGTGCTAGCAGCTCTCGAGAGACCCAGTACTTC.

The genes are TRBV9 and TRBJ1-6; no reliable D call. The CDR3 runs to 15 residues. CDR1 SGDLS and CDR2 YYNGEE come from the germline V gene. Trimming pared 4 bases from V and 6 bases from J, leaving 14 bases between. CDR3 DNA sequence: TGTGCCAGCAGCAAAGAAGCGACGATTAATTCACCCCTCCACTTT. Amino acid sequence: CASSKEATINSPLHF. The complete variable domain, with remaining parts taken from reference TRBV9 and TRBJ1-6, reads DSGVTQTPKHLITATGQRVTLRCSPRSGDLSVYWYQQSLDQGLQFLIQYYNGEERAKGNILERFSAQQFPDLHSELNLSSLELGDSALYFCASSKEATINSPLHFGNGTRLTVT.

This clone was detected only a few times. This sequence joins TRBV9 and TRBJ2-1, with 15 bases that match TRBD2. The V gene end was trimmed by 4 bases and the J gene end by 7 bases; junction bases not matched to a gene: 6. This CDR3 region has 16 residues. CDR1 is SGDLS, CDR2 YYNGEE, per germline. The CDR3 spells CASSTGLAGGINEQFF. In nucleotides, the CDR3 is TGTGCCAGCAGCACGGGACTAGCGGGGGGTATTAATGAGCAGTTCTTC.